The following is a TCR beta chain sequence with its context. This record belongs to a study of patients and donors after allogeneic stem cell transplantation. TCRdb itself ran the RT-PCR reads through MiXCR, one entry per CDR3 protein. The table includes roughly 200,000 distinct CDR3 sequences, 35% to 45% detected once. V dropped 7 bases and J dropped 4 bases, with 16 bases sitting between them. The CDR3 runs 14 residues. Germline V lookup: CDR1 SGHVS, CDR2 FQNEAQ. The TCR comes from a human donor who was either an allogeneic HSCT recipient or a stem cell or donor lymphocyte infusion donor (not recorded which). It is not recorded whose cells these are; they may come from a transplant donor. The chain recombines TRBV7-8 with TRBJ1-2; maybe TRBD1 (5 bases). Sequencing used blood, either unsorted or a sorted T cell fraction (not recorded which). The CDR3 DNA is TGTGCCAGCACCTCAGAGGCAGGGTCCTATGGCTACACCTTC. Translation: CASTSEAGSYGYTF. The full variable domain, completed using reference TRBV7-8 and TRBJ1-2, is GAGVSQSPRYKVAKRGQDVALRCDPISGHVSLFWYQQALGQGPEFLTYFQNEAQLDKSGLPSDRFFAERPEGSVSTLKIQRTQQEDSAVYLCASTSEAGSYGYTFGSGTRLTVV.